The present TCR beta chain was sequenced within a study of metastatic and nonmetastatic thyroid tumors. Study-wide context: Repertoires were compared across blood and tumor or nodule tissue from malignant and benign thyroid patients.

The sample holds many counts of this clone. The target antigen is unknown. Study-wide findings and caveats: It was reportedly found that TCR beta diversity was significantly higher in malignant thyroid tumors than in benign nodules, a difference seen in both blood and tumor samples.

V dropped 0 bases and J dropped 8; count of bases not matched to a gene: 10. The CDR3 length is 16 residues. Germline assignment: CDR1 DFQATT and CDR2 SNEGSKA (reference sequence). Ahead of thyroid surgery, no patient had received treatment of any kind. Per the original data handling: Between-group CDR3 differences, defined by clinicopathological status, yielded a distant-metastasis classifier for papillary thyroid cancer. TCRdb called clones again from the PCR reads with MiXCR. TCRdb, not the original authors, processed these V and J calls. The table shows about 69,000 clones, with approximately 15% occurring only once.

The sequence derives from a male donor with papillary thyroid cancer or a benign thyroid nodule (not recorded which). Some clones in this sample may be carry-over from other donors' samples. The sample consisted of blood. The J gene is TRBJ2-4, the V gene TRBV20-1; 10 bases align to TRBD2. The CDR3 region has the DNA TGCAGTGCTAGAGATAACAGCGGGAGGGCCACGGACATTCAGTACTTC. This gives the protein CSARDNSGRATDIQYF.